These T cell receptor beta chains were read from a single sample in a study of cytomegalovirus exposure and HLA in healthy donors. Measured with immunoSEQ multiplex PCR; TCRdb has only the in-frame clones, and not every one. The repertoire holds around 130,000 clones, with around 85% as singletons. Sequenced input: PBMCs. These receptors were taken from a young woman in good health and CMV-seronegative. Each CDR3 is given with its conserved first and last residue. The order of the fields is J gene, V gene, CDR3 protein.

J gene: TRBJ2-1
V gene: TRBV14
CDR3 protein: CASSPRQGRYNEQFF

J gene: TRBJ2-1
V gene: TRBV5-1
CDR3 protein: CASSGTGQGYNEQFF

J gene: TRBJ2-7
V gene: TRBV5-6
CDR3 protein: CASSLRTSGDRYEQYF

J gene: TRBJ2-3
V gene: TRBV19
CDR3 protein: CASSPSTDTQYF

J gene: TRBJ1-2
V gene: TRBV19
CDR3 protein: CASSKTGDNYGYTF

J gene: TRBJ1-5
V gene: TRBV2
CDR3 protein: CASRPAGRGPQHF

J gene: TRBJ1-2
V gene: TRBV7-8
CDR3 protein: CASSKARDFNYGYTF

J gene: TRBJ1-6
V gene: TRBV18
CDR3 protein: CASSPRGQGDSPLHF

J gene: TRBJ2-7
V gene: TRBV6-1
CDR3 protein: CASSEASGGSYEQYF

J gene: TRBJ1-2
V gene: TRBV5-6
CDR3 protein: CASCTRGQDGYTF

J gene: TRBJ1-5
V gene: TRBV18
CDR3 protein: CASSPGPSNQPQHF

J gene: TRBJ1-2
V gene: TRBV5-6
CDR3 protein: CASSPDRGRTHGYTF

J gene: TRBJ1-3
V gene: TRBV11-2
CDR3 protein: CASSPRQGHGAAGNTIYF

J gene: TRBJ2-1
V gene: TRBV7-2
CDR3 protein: CASSRGGLAGNEQFF

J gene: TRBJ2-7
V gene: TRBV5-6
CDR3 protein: CASSSHGQGSSYEQYF

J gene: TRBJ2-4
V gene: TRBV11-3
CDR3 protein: CASSLVPRGSGKNIQYF

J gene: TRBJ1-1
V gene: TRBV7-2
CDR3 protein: CASSIDRGRVVFF

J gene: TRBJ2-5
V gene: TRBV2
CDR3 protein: CASSFSGGGETQYF

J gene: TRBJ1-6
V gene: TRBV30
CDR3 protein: CAWSPLTGFYSPLHF

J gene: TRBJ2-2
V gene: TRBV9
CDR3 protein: CASSVGAEGGTGELFF

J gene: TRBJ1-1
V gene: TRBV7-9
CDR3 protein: CASSGGQGASTEAFF

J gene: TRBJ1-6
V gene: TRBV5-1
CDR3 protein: CASSLVQGKYSPLHF

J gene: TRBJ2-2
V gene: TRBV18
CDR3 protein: CASSQSRGLAGELFF

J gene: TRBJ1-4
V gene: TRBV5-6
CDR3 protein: CASSLSGVGEKLFF

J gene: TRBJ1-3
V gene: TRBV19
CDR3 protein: CASSITGGEGNTIYF

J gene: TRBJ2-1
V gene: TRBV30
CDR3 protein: CAWSRTGIQQFF

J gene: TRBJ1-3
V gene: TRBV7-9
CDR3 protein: CASSLRGNTIYF

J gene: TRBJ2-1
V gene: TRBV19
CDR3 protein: CASRPAGDRNEQFF

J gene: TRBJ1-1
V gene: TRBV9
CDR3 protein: CASSVVTDTEAFF

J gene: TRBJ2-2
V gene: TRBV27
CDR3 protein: CASSLRDRVTGELFF

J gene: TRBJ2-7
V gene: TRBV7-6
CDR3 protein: CASGTSPTYEQYF

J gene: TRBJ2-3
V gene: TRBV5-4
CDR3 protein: CASVSREAGPRQGTQYF

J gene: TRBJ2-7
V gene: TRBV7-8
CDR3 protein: CASSLMGTAPEQYF

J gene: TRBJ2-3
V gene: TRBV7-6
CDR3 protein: CASSLISGGAKDTQYF

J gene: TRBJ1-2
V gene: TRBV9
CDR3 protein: CASSVDSNYGYTF

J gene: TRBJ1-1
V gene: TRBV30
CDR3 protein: CAWSDGATEAFF